Listed below are T cell receptor beta chains from one sample, sequenced in a study of glioma-infiltrating T cells after dendritic cell vaccination. Using immunoSEQ multiplex PCR, the repertoire was profiled, and TCRdb retains in-frame clones only, with some absent. The sample contains around 97,000 clones, around 81% of which appear only once. This material consisted of blood, taken before dendritic cell vaccination. Receptors originate from a human donor with glioblastoma. Both conserved end residues are part of each CDR3. Each record gives: J gene, D gene, clone size, V gene, CDR3 DNA, CDR3 protein. The D gene is left open where the match is weak. The size entry is marked missing in some rows and otherwise reads once, few, many or a size class.

TRBJ1-6 . . TRBV30 TGTGCCTGGAGTTGGGGGGGCAATTCACCCCTCCACTTT CAWSWGGNSPLHF
TRBJ1-5 . . TRBV30 TGTGCCTGGAGTGTCGGGGGTAGCAATCAGCCCCAGCATTTT CAWSVGGSNQPQHF
TRBJ2-1 TRBD2 . TRBV7-2 TGTGCCAGCAGCTTAGGGCTAGCGGTCAATGAGCAGTTCTTC CASSLGLAVNEQFF
TRBJ2-1 TRBD1 . TRBV2 TGTGCCAGCAGCCGAGAGACAGGGGGTGAGCAGTTCTTC CASSRETGGEQFF
TRBJ1-2 TRBD1 . TRBV28 TGTGCCATCATCTCCGGGGACAGGGGGCACGGTGGCTACACCTTC CAIISGDRGHGGYTF
TRBJ1-2 . . TRBV19 TGTGCCAGTAGGGACACGGACTATGGCTACACCTTC CASRDTDYGYTF
TRBJ2-3 . . TRBV4-2 TGTGCCAGCAGCCAAGATCGTGCTTGGCTGTATTTT CASSQDRAWLYF
TRBJ1-4 . . TRBV19 TGTGCCAGTAGCCTCCAACATCCCGGGACTGGGAATGAAAAACTGTTTTTT CASSLQHPGTGNEKLFF
TRBJ2-1 TRBD2 few TRBV5-4 TGTGCCAGCAGCCTGGGACTAGCGGGGACCAATGAGCAGTTCTTC CASSLGLAGTNEQFF
TRBJ2-5 . . TRBV9 TGTGCCAGCAGCGAATCGACGTCGGGGGAGACCCAGTACTTC CASSESTSGETQYF
TRBJ2-7 . . TRBV5-1 TGCGCCAGCAGCTTGCCAGGGGGGAACTACGAGCAGTACTTC CASSLPGGNYEQYF
TRBJ2-2 . . TRBV5-4 TGTGCCAGCAGCCCCTGGGAGAAGAACACCGGGGAGCTGTTTTTT CASSPWEKNTGELFF
TRBJ1-2 . . TRBV30 TGTGCCTACTCCCCCGAGGCGGTAAAATGGCATGGCTACACCTTC CAYSPEAVKWHGYTF
TRBJ2-7 TRBD1 . TRBV2 TGTGCCAGCAGGGACAGGGACCCGTCCTACGAGCAGTACTTC CASRDRDPSYEQYF
TRBJ1-5 TRBD1 . TRBV4-1 TGCGCCAGCAGCCGTATACAGGGGGCCGGGGGGGTCAATCAGCCCCAGCATTTT CASSRIQGAGGVNQPQHF
TRBJ2-7 . . TRBV4-2 TGTGCCAGCAGCCAAGATGGGAGTCCTTTGACCTACGAGCAGTACTTC CASSQDGSPLTYEQYF
TRBJ2-3 TRBD2 . TRBV5-1 TGCGCCAGCAGCGAACTAGCGGGGGCAGATACGCAGTATTTT CASSELAGADTQYF
TRBJ1-2 TRBD1 . TRBV6-1 TGTGCCAGCCTTGACAGGGGGATAGACTATGGCTACACCTTC CASLDRGIDYGYTF
TRBJ1-2 . . TRBV5-6 TGTGCCAGCAGCTTCGGACTCCGGAGCTATGGCTACACCTTC CASSFGLRSYGYTF
TRBJ2-2 . . TRBV13 TGTGCCAGCACCAACACCGAAAGTGCCGGGGAGCTGTTTTTT CASTNTESAGELFF
TRBJ1-1 . few TRBV7-3 TGTGCCAGCAGCTTAAGATTGGGAGTTGGGGACACTGAAGCTTTCTTT CASSLRLGVGDTEAFF
TRBJ2-5 TRBD2 . TRBV13 TGTGCCAGCAGCACCTCCGGGACTAGCGAGCGGACCCAGTACTTC CASSTSGTSERTQYF
TRBJ1-2 TRBD1 . TRBV6-5 TGTGCCAGCAGTGCCGACAGGGTTCCTATCTATGGCTACACCTTC CASSADRVPIYGYTF
TRBJ2-2 TRBD1 . TRBV29-1 TGCAGCGCCCGGGACAGGGTGCCCACCGGGGAGCTGTTTTTT CSARDRVPTGELFF
TRBJ1-6 . . TRBV5-1 TGCGCCAGCAGCTTGGGGGCGTTGTCACCCCTCCACTTT CASSLGALSPLHF
TRBJ1-1 . few TRBV13 TGTGCCAGCAGCTTAGGCGGGAACTCTTTCTTT CASSLGGNSFF
TRBJ2-7 TRBD1 . TRBV5-1 TGCGCCAGCAGCTTGGCCGGGACAGGGGGTTACGAGCAGTACTTC CASSLAGTGGYEQYF
TRBJ2-3 TRBD2 . TRBV4-1 TGCGCCAGCAGCCAAGCCGGGACTAATTCTGGCACAGATACGCAGTATTTT CASSQAGTNSGTDTQYF
TRBJ2-5 . . TRBV5-1 TGCGCCAGCAGCTTGGCGGCGACAGGGGAGGGACAAGAGACCCAGTACTTC CASSLAATGEGQETQYF
TRBJ1-2 . . TRBV7-2 TGTGCCAGCAGCTTAGATCATGCAGGGCGAGGCTACACCTTC CASSLDHAGRGYTF
TRBJ2-2 . few TRBV7-3 TGTGCCAGCAGCTTAGTCGGGGAGACGAACACCGGGGAGCTGTTTTTT CASSLVGETNTGELFF
TRBJ2-2 TRBD1 . TRBV5-1 TGCGCCAGCACCCGACAGGGGCAGAACACCGGGGAGCTGTTTTTT CASTRQGQNTGELFF
TRBJ2-7 . . TRBV4-2 TGTGCCAGCAGCCAAGGAATCCGGAGCGAGCAGTACTTC CASSQGIRSEQYF
TRBJ2-7 . . TRBV5-1 TGCGCCAGCAGCTTCCGCACAGGGTCCTACGAGCAGTACTTC CASSFRTGSYEQYF
TRBJ1-1 TRBD1 . TRBV5-1 TGCGCCAGCAGCTGGACCGGGACAGGGAGGGACACTGAAGCTTTCTTT CASSWTGTGRDTEAFF
TRBJ1-5 TRBD1 . TRBV5-4 TGTGCCAGCAGCCCAGTCCCGGGACAGAGGACTAGCAATCAGCCCCAGCATTTT CASSPVPGQRTSNQPQHF
TRBJ2-3 TRBD1 . TRBV29-1 TGCAGCGTACCATTTGGGACAGGGCTAGGGGATACGCAGTATTTT CSVPFGTGLGDTQYF
TRBJ1-5 . many TRBV9 TGTGCCAGCAGCGTCTACGGGTTGCAGCCCCAGCATTTT CASSVYGLQPQHF
TRBJ1-2 . . TRBV5-6 TGTGCCAGCGTCCAGGGTCCTAACTATGGCTACACCTTC CASVQGPNYGYTF
TRBJ2-2 . few TRBV6-6 TGTGCCAGCAGTTATGGGGGGTACACCGGGGAGCTGTTTTTT CASSYGGYTGELFF
TRBJ2-3 TRBD2 . TRBV5-1 TGCGCCAGCAGCTTGCCGTCGACTAGCAAGACAGATACGCAGTATTTT CASSLPSTSKTDTQYF
TRBJ1-6 . once TRBV18 TGTGCCAGCTCACTAGGGGTAAGACGTTCACCCCTCCACTTT CASSLGVRRSPLHF
TRBJ2-1 TRBD2 . TRBV7-9 TGTGCCAGCAGCGCCTTAACCGGACTAGCGGGGGGAGGCGAGCAGTTCTTC CASSALTGLAGGGEQFF